The clone carrying this TCR beta chain was seen only a few times. The sample belongs to a study of blood T cell repertoires in COVID-19. Across the whole study: Spain, Italy and the United States supplied samples that represented acute and convalescent COVID-19. The cDNA or gDNA used as material had been derived from T cells, B-cell-depleted T cells, or PBMCs.

Original processing notes: The assay estimated nucleated cells by amplifying reference gene primers. Repertoires were generated with immunoSEQ multiplex PCR, while TCRdb's copy carries only in-frame clones and drops some. D and trimming were read from the DNA, whereas the V and J calls and clone size are those reported in that table. The sample consists of under 200,000 clones, 80% of them appearing once. Deletions cut 2 bases from V and 1 base from J, with 6 bases between. CDR3 length equals 13 residues. The V gene's germline CDR1 is SGHNT and CDR2 YYREEE (reference sequence). The sequence came from a man aged 65 to 79 with active or convalescent COVID-19. The sample consisted of peripheral blood. The rearrangement links TRBV5-4 to TRBJ1-1; D gene unclear. CDR3 in amino acids: CASSFSPNTEAFF. CDR3 nucleotides: TGTGCCAGCAGCTTCAGTCCGAACACTGAAGCTTTCTTT.